The clone carrying this T cell receptor beta chain was recorded a few times. What it binds is not known. This sample is part of a study of CD8+ T cells in alopecia areata. Study-level background: Treated patients took oral tofacitinib at 5 to 10 mg twice daily.

Sample treatment: oral pan-JAK inhibitor, 5-10 mg twice daily. Trimming took 4 bases from V and 2 from J, leaving 5 bases between them. CDR3 length equals 11 residues. CDR1 is DFQATT, CDR2 SNEGSKA, per germline (reference sequence). Study-wide findings and caveats: Relative to normal scalp, lesional scalp, especially alopecia totalis/universalis, showed higher clonality. Tofacitinib delivered significant drops in scalp clonality and in expanded CD8+ clones among the top 100.

The authors extracted RNA and reverse transcribed it into cDNA as the sequencing template. Repertoires were generated with immunoSEQ multiplex PCR, while TCRdb's copy carries only in-frame clones and drops some. This table holds about 210,000 clones, about 58% found once. This specimen consisted of CD4+ T cells sorted from blood, obtained at week 4, from a patient treated with tofacitinib. The receptor comes from a human donor with alopecia areata. V usage is TRBV20-1 and J usage is TRBJ2-5; D not resolved. CDR3 sequence reads: CSATIQETQYF. CDR3 DNA: TGCAGTGCTACAATACAAGAGACCCAGTACTTC.